This TCR beta chain derives from a study of T cells in tuberculosis (dated 2018 in TCRdb). Context from the whole study: To characterize T cells specific for the mycobacterial lipid antigen glucose monomycolate (GMM), the study used CD1B tetramers together with high-throughput TCR immunosequencing. With approximately nine people per group, a South African clinical cohort compared IGRA-negative adolescents, IGRA-positive adolescents with latent tuberculosis, and adults with active tuberculosis. PBMC from active tuberculosis patients were archived either before standard anti-tuberculosis treatment began or within 7 days of the start of that treatment. Study-wide findings and limitations: The smaller NN-distances were partly driven by shorter CDR3-alpha lengths in active tuberculosis patients, and the difference for TCR-beta did not reach statistical significance. Active tuberculosis TCR-alpha repertoires showed smaller mean NN-distances to GMM-specific TCRs than IGRA-negative controls, suggesting clonal expansion of these TCRs. Clinical samples were selected based on which cryopreserved specimens were available, and the active tuberculosis cases were adults whereas the controls were adolescents. A classifier using the diverse GMM-specific repertoire reached about 90% accuracy (AUROC roughly 0.9), compared with 60% to 70% accuracy using GEM motif frequencies.

The time point label of this sample denotes: new active TB diagnosis, blood taken before or within 7 days of starting treatment. The active tuberculosis patients were newly diagnosed, HIV-seronegative South African adults aged 18 years or older. Confirmation of active tuberculosis was based on positive sputum smear microscopy and/or a positive M. tuberculosis culture. Immunosequencing was performed on unsorted cryopreserved PBMC, with 95,000 to 100,000 T cells per clinical donor covered on average. Counted from cysteine to phenylalanine, this CDR3 has 13 amino acids. The entry retains the CDR3 DNA only, 39 bases that are in frame from base 1. The germline V gene yields MDHEN for CDR1 and SYDVKM for CDR2. V lost 6 bases and J lost 5 bases; the stretch between them is 14 bases long. The count of this clone is one. Its antigen is currently not known. No qualities accompany the bases; no much larger clone lies one base away.

The immunoSEQ multiplex PCR assay was used to generate TCR libraries, with TCR-beta and/or TCR-alpha/delta assays applied to each sample. The amplified TCR libraries were sequenced using the Illumina high-throughput platform. Turning to the authors' computational methods: Clustering and dimensionality reduction relied on pairwise TCRdist distances among GMM-specific receptors from T cells that were either sorted ex vivo or expanded in vitro. The score assigned to each clinical repertoire was mean NN-distance, meaning the average TCRdist to the nearest 10% of tetramer-positive reference sequences. To compute GEM TCR motif frequency, the fraction of unique TCRs matching known GEM sequences by V/J usage and CDR3 length was calculated. Active tuberculosis was classified by linear discriminant analysis with leave-one-out cross-validation, implemented in scikit-learn. The table comes from immuneACCESS by way of TCRdb, which keeps in-frame sequences with V and J called. Part of the clones is missing from these tables; in studies checked, under half for an unresolved V gene and the rest for unknown reasons. That table furnishes V, J and clone size, whereas the DNA furnished D and trimming. The sample table lists about 35,000 clones, approximately 93% of them with a count of one. Of the sample, approximately 10% is held by the ten largest clones.

Recombination joined TRBV28 with TRBJ2-7; the D gene is perhaps TRBD2, on 6 matching bases. The receptor was derived from an adult with tuberculosis. The source was PBMCs, collected at tuberculosis diagnosis. CDR3 region: CASRTSREHEQYF. The DNA sequence is given as TGTGCCAGCAGGACCTCGCGGGAACACGAGCAGTACTTC. Extended through the reference TRBV28 and TRBJ2-7 proteins, this CDR3 yields the full variable domain: DVKVTQSSRYLVKRTGEKVFLECVQDMDHENMFWYRQDPGLGLRLIYFSYDVKMKEKGDIPEGYSVSREKKERFSLILESASTNQTSMYLCASRTSREHEQYFGPGTRLTVT.